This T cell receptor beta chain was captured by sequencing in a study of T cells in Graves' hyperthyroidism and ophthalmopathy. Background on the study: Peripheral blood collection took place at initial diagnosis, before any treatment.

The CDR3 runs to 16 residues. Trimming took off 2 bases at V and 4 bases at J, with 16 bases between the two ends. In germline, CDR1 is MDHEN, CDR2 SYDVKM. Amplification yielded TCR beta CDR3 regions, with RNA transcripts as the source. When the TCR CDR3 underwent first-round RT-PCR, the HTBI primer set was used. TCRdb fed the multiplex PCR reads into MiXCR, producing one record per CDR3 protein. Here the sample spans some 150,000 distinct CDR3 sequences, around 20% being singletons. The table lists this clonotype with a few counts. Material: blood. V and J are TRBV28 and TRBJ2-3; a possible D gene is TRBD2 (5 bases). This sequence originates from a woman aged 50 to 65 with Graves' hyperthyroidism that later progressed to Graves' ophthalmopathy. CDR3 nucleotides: TGTGCCAGCAGTTTAGTGGCGGGTAATCTGCCAGATACGCAGTATTTT. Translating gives CASSLVAGNLPDTQYF. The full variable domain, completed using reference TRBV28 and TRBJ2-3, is DVKVTQSSRYLVKRTGEKVFLECVQDMDHENMFWYRQDPGLGLRLIYFSYDVKMKEKGDIPEGYSVSREKKERFSLILESASTNQTSMYLCASSLVAGNLPDTQYFGPGTRLTVL.